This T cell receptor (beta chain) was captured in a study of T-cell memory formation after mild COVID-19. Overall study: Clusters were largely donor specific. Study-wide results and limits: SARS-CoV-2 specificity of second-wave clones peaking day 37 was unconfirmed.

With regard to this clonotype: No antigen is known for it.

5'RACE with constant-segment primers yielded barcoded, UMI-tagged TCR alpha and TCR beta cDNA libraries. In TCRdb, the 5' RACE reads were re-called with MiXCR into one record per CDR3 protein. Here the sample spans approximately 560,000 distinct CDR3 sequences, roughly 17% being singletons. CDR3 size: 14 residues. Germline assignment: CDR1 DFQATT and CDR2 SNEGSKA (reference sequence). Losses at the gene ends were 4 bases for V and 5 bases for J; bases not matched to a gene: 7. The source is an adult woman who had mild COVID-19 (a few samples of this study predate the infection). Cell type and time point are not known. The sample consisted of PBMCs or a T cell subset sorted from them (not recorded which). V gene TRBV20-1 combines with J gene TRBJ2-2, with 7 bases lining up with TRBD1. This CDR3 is CSATTGEYTGELFF. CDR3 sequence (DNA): TGCAGTGCTACCACAGGGGAATATACCGGGGAGCTGTTTTTT.